Below, one TCR beta chain is given with its context. These data originate in a study of T cell changes during pregnancy in multiple sclerosis. Generated by immunoSEQ multiplex PCR, the TCRdb table keeps only in-frame clones and is missing some. The table includes roughly 40,000 clones, more than 85% detected once. Specimen: CD4+ T cells from peripheral blood mononuclear cells, collected after pregnancy. The sequence was obtained from a female donor in good health, enrolled as a control in a pregnancy study.

Here the CDR3 reads CASRETGTYQPQHF. The CDR3 bases are TGTGCCAGCAGAGAGACAGGAACCTATCAGCCCCAGCATTTT. The chain recombines TRBV6-6 with TRBJ1-5, with a weak D call TRBD1 (6 bases). The germline V and J ends were trimmed by 6 bases and 5 bases, with 14 bases remaining between them. Per the germline V gene, CDR1 is MNHNY and CDR2 is SVGAGI (reference sequence). CDR3 size: 14 residues.